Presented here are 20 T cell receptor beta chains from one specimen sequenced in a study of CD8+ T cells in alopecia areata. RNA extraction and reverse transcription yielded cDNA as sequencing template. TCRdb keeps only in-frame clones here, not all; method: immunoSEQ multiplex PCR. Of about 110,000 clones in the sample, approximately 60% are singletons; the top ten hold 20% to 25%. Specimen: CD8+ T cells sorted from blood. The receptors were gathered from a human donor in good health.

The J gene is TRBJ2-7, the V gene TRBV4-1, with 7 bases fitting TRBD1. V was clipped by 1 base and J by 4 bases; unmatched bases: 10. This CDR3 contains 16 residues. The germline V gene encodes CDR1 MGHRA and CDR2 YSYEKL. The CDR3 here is CASSQVFRGKTYEQYF. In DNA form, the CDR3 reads TGCGCCAGCAGCCAAGTGTTCAGGGGGAAGACTTACGAGCAGTACTTC.

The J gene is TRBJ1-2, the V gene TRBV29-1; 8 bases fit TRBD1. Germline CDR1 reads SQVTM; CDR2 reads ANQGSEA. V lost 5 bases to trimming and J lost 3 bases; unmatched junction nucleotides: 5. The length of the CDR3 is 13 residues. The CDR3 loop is CSVKDRDDYGYTF. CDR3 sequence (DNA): TGCAGCGTTAAGGACAGGGATGACTATGGCTACACCTTC.

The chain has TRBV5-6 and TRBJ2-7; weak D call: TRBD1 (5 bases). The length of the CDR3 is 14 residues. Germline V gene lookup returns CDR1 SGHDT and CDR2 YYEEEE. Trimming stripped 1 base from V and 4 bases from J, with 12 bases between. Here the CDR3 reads CASSLRRAWYEQYF. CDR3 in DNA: TGTGCCAGCAGCTTGCGCAGGGCCTGGTACGAGCAGTACTTC.

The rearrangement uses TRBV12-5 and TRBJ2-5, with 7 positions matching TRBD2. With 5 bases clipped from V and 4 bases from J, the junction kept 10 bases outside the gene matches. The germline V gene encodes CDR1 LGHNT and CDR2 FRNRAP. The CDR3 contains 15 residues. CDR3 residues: CASGTQLALGETQYF. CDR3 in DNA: TGTGCTAGTGGTACACAACTAGCGTTGGGAGAGACCCAGTACTTC.

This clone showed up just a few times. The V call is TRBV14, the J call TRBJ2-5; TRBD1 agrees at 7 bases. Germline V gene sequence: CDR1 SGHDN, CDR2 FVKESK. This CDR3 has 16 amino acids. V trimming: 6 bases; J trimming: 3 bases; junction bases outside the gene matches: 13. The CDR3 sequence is CASSLNPGTVEETQYF. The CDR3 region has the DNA TGTGCCAGCAGTCTTAATCCGGGGACAGTGGAAGAGACCCAGTACTTC.

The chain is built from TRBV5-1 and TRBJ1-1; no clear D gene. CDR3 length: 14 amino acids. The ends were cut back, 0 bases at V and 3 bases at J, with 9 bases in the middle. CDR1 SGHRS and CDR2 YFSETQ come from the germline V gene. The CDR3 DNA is TGCGCCAGCAGCTTGGATTCGGGGTACACTGAAGCTTTCTTT. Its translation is CASSLDSGYTEAFF.

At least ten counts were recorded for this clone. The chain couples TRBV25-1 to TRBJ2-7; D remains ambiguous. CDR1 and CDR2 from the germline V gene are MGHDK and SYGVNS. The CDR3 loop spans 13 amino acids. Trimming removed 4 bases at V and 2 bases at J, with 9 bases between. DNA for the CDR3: TGTGCCAGCAGTGGGCACGGTACCTACGAGCAGTACTTC. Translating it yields CASSGHGTYEQYF.

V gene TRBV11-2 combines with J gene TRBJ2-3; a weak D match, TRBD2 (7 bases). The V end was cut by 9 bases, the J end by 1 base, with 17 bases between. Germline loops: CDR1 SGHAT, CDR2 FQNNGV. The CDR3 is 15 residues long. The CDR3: CASNEGGSGTDTQYF. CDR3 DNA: TGTGCCAGTAATGAGGGGGGGTCCGGCACAGATACGCAGTATTTT. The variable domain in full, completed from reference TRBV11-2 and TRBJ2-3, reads EAGVAQSPRYKIIEKRQSVAFWCNPISGHATLYWYQQILGQGPKLLIQFQNNGVVDDSQLPKDRFSAERLKGVDSTLKIQPAKLEDSAVYLCASNEGGSGTDTQYFGPGTRLTVL.

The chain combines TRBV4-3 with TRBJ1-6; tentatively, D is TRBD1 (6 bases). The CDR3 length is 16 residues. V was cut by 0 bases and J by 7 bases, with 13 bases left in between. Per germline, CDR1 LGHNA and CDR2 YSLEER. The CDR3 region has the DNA TGCGCCAGCAGCCAAGATAGGGGGGCCCCGAATTCACCCCTCCACTTT. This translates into CASSQDRGAPNSPLHF.

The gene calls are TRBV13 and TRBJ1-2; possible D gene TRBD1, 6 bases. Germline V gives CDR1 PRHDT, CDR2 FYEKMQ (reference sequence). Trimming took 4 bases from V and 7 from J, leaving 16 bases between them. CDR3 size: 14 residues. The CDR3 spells CASSSQGGTGGYTF. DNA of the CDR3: TGTGCCAGCAGCTCACAAGGGGGGACCGGTGGCTACACCTTC. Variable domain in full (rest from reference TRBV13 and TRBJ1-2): AAGVIQSPRHLIKEKRETATLKCYPIPRHDTVYWYQQGPGQDPQFLISFYEKMQSDKGSIPDRFSAQQFSDYHSELNMSSLELGDSALYFCASSSQGGTGGYTFGSGTRLTVV.

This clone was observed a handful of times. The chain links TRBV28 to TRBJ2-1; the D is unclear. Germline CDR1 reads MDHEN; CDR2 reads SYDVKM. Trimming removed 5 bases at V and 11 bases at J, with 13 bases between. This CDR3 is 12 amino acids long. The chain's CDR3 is CASSPPGGQQFF. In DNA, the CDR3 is TGTGCCAGCAGTCCCCCCGGCGGCCAGCAGTTCTTC.

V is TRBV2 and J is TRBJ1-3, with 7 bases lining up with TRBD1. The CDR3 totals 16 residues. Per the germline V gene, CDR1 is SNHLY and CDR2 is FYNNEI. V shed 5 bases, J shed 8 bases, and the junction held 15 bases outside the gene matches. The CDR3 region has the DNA TGTGCCAGCAGTTCCGGGACAGTCGGGGTTAGGGACACCATATATTTT. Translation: CASSSGTVGVRDTIYF. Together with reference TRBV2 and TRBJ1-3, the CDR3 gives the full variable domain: EPEVTQTPSHQVTQMGQEVILRCVPISNHLYFYWYRQILGQKVEFLVSFYNNEISEKSEIFDDQFSVERPDGSNFTLKIRSTKLEDSAMYFCASSSGTVGVRDTIYFGEGSWLTVV.

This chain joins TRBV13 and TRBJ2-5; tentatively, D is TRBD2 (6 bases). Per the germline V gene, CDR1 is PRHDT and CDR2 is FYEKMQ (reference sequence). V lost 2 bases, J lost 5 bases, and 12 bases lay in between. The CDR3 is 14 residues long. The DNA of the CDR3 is TGTGCCAGCAGCTTAATTAGCGGTCGCGAGACCCAGTACTTC. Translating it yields CASSLISGRETQYF.

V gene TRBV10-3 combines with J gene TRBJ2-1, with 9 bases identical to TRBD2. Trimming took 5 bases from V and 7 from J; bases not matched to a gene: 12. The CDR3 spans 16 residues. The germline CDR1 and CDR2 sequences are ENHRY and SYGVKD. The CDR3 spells CAISPSSGAVWNEQFF. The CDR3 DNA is TGTGCCATCAGTCCGTCTAGCGGGGCGGTTTGGAATGAGCAGTTCTTC.

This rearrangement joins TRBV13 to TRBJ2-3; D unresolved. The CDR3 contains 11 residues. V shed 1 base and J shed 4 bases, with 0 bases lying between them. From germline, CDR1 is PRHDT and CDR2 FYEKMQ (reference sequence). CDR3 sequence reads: CASSLADTQYF. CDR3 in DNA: TGTGCCAGCAGCTTAGCAGATACGCAGTATTTT.

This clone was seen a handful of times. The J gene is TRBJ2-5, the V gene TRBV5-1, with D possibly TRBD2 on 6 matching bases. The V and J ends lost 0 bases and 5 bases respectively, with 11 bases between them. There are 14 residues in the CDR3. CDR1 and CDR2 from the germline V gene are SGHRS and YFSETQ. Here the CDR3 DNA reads TGCGCCAGCAGCTTGGGCGGGGACCTGGAGACCCAGTACTTC. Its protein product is CASSLGGDLETQYF.

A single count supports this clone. The CDR3 DNA reads TGTGCCAGCAGCCAAGATCCCATTAACTATGGCTACACCTTC. It translates to CASSQDPINYGYTF. J is TRBJ1-2 and V is TRBV4-2; D is ambiguous. Germline CDR1 is LGHNA and CDR2 is YNFKEQ. V was clipped by 0 bases and J by 1 base, with 6 bases between them. This CDR3 region has 14 residues.

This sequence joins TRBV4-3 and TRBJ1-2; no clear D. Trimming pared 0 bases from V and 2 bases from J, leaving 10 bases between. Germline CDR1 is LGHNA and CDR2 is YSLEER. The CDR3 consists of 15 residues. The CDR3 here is CASSQEASGNYGYTF. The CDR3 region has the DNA TGCGCCAGCAGCCAAGAGGCCTCGGGGAACTATGGCTACACCTTC.

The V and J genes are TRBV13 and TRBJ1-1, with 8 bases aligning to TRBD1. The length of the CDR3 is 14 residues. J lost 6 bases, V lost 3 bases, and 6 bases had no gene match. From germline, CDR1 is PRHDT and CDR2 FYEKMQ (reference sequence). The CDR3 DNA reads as TGTGCCAGCAGCTTGGGACAGGATGGTTCTGAAGCTTTCTTT. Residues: CASSLGQDGSEAFF.

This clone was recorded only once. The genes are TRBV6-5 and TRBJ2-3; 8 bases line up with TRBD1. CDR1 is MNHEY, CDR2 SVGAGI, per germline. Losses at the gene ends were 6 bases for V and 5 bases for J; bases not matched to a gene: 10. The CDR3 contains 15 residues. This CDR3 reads CASSRGQGAEDTQYF. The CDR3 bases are TGTGCCAGCAGCCGCGGACAGGGTGCGGAAGATACGCAGTATTTT.